This TCR beta chain is from a study of T cells in localized non-small cell lung cancer. TCRdb's copy holds only in-frame clones and misses some; the assay was immunoSEQ multiplex PCR. The table records about 75,000 clones, 80% of them present only once. Study findings and constraints: Uninvolved neighboring lung showed the greatest T cell clonality, exceeding tumor. Because sequencing included only one region (of the tumor), heterogeneity remains possible. The study linked higher blood T cell density to longer overall survival. In adjacent lung, a median roughly 60 of the top 100 tumor clones were found.

About this clone itself: Its target is not known.

Unmatched junction bases numbered 4, after V lost 6 bases and J lost 2 bases. Germline V gene lookup returns CDR1 MNHNS and CDR2 SASEGT. The CDR3 is made up of 14 amino acids. The chain is built from TRBV6-1 and TRBJ1-2; 9 bases agree with TRBD1. The sequence was obtained from a female donor over 55 with stage I lung adenocarcinoma. The sample was peripheral blood, taken before any cancer treatment. The CDR3 DNA follows: TGTGCCAGCAGCCCCGGGACAGGGAACTATGGCTACACCTTC. Translating gives CASSPGTGNYGYTF.